Shown below are 25 T cell receptor beta chains from a single sample sequenced in a study of technical replicates of blood from a handful of donors. Clones were read by immunoSEQ multiplex PCR, and TCRdb kept only the in-frame ones, dropping some. Here the sample spans about 72,000 clones, around 95% being singletons. What was sequenced was T cells isolated from PBMCs. The receptor set was obtained from a human donor in good health.

J is TRBJ1-2 and V is TRBV27; 9 bases fit TRBD1. This CDR3 is built from 13 residues. Losses at the gene ends were 6 bases for V and 7 bases for J; bases not matched to a gene: 6. Germline V gene lookup returns CDR1 MNHEY and CDR2 SMNVEV (reference sequence). The DNA for the CDR3 is TGTGCCAGCAGCCCGGGACAGGGTTTTGGCTACACCTTC. Translated, it gives CASSPGQGFGYTF.

CDR3 bases: TGTGCCAGCAGTTTAAGGACTAGCGTGTCCGGAGATACGCAGTATTTT. Translating gives CASSLRTSVSGDTQYF. The chain employs TRBV28 and TRBJ2-3; TRBD2 matches at 9 bases. This CDR3 is 16 amino acids long. Germline values: CDR1 MDHEN, CDR2 SYDVKM. V shed 2 bases, J shed 5 bases, and the junction held 8 bases outside the gene matches.

This clone was found once. The chain carries TRBV4-2 and TRBJ1-6; D is unresolved. The V and J ends lost 4 bases and 0 bases respectively, with 7 bases between them. The CDR3 contains 15 residues. The germline gives CDR1 LGHNA, CDR2 YNFKEQ. The CDR3 loop reads CASSLPSSYNSPLHF. The CDR3 region has the DNA TGTGCCAGCAGCCTCCCCAGCTCCTATAATTCACCCCTCCACTTT.

The chain employs TRBV5-1 and TRBJ2-7; 10 positions agree with TRBD1. Germline CDR1 SGHRS, CDR2 YFSETQ. V trimming: 0 bases; J trimming: 5 bases; junction bases outside the gene matches: 11. The CDR3 is 17 residues long. Here the CDR3 reads CASSLGPQGQGLNEQYF. The CDR3 DNA follows: TGCGCCAGCAGCTTGGGGCCACAGGGACAGGGGCTTAACGAGCAGTACTTC.

The V and J genes are TRBV7-6 and TRBJ2-7, with TRBD2 as a possible D gene (6 bases). Germline CDR1 is SGHVS and CDR2 is FNYEAQ. This CDR3 is 13 amino acids long. With 4 bases removed from V and 6 bases from J, the gap between germline ends came to 13 bases. CDR3 nucleotides: TGTGCCAGCAGCTCCGGGAGAGTAGGCGAGCAGTACTTC. Residues: CASSSGRVGEQYF.

This sequence joins TRBV4-1 and TRBJ1-5; D is possibly TRBD1 (6 bases). The germline V and J ends were trimmed by 0 bases and 5 bases, with 17 bases remaining between them. Germline CDR1 is MGHRA and CDR2 is YSYEKL. This CDR3 contains 17 residues. The CDR3 region has the DNA TGCGCCAGCAGCCAAGAACAGGGACCGGGGTTATATCAGCCCCAGCATTTT. It specifies CASSQEQGPGLYQPQHF.

The gene calls are TRBV18 and TRBJ2-7, with TRBD1 identical over 11 bases. There are 14 residues in the CDR3. Trimming at V came to 2 bases and at J to 3 bases, leaving 0 bases not matched to a gene. Germline CDR1 KGHSH, CDR2 LQKENI. The CDR3 reads CASSPGTGGYEQYF. DNA of the CDR3: TGTGCCAGCTCACCAGGGACAGGGGGCTACGAGCAGTACTTC. The variable domain in full, completed from reference TRBV18 and TRBJ2-7, reads NAGVMQNPRHLVRRRGQEARLRCSPMKGHSHVYWYRQLPEEGLKFMVYLQKENIIDESGMPKERFSAEFPKEGPSILRIQQVVRGDSAAYFCASSPGTGGYEQYFGPGTRLTVT.

The rearrangement joins TRBV5-1 to TRBJ1-2; the D gene is possibly TRBD1 (6 bases). CDR1 is SGHRS and CDR2 is YFSETQ in the germline V gene. This CDR3 has 12 amino acids. Trimming took 4 bases from V and 8 from J, leaving 12 bases between them. CDR3 nucleotides: TGCGCCAGCAGCGAACAGGGTAACGGCTACACCTTC. Translated: CASSEQGNGYTF.

This sequence joins TRBV7-6 and TRBJ2-2; a possible D gene is TRBD1 (6 bases). V was trimmed by 5 bases and J by 4 bases, leaving 14 bases between them. Per the germline V gene, CDR1 is SGHVS and CDR2 is FNYEAQ. The CDR3 is made up of 15 amino acids. In nucleotides, the CDR3 is TGTGCCAGCAGCCCATTAAACAGGGTCACCGGGGAGCTGTTTTTT. It specifies CASSPLNRVTGELFF.

The chain uses TRBV5-6 and TRBJ1-2; 9 positions match TRBD1. CDR1 is SGHDT, CDR2 YYEEEE, per germline. The CDR3 is 16 residues long. J gave up 2 bases and V 0 bases, and 5 bases lay outside the gene matches. CDR3 protein: CASSLAGTGWNYGYTF. CDR3 nucleotides: TGTGCCAGCAGCTTGGCCGGGACAGGGTGGAACTATGGCTACACCTTC.

The chain joins TRBV7-2 to TRBJ1-5; D call uncertain. Deletions cut 1 base from V and 9 bases from J, with 7 bases between. The V gene's germline CDR1 is SGHTA and CDR2 FQGNSA. This CDR3 is 12 amino acids long. Here the CDR3 DNA reads TGTGCCAGCAGCTTAGTAGGAGGGCCCCAGCATTTT. Residues: CASSLVGGPQHF.

This sequence joins TRBV7-9 and TRBJ2-3; 12 positions match TRBD2. The CDR3 has 16 residues. Trimming at V came to 7 bases and at J to 3 bases, leaving 8 bases not matched to a gene. Per germline, CDR1 SEHNR and CDR2 FQNEAQ (reference sequence). In DNA, the CDR3 is TGTGCCAGCACCGGGGAGGGGACTAGCGGGACAGATACGCAGTATTTT. This gives the protein CASTGEGTSGTDTQYF. Drawing the rest from reference TRBV7-9 and TRBJ2-3, the complete variable domain is DTGVSQNPRHKITKRGQNVTFRCDPISEHNRLYWYRQTLGQGPEFLTYFQNEAQLEKSRLLSDRFSAERPKGSFSTLEIQRTEQGDSAMYLCASTGEGTSGTDTQYFGPGTRLTVL.

This chain uses TRBV4-1 with TRBJ1-4; 8 bases map to TRBD1. V gave up 5 bases and J gave up 8 bases; unmatched junction bases: 7. The CDR3 is made up of 14 amino acids. Per germline, CDR1 MGHRA and CDR2 YSYEKL. CDR3 DNA: TGCGCCAGCAGCGTGACAGGGGTTGGAGAAAAACTGTTTTTT. Protein sequence: CASSVTGVGEKLFF.

The V gene is TRBV4-2, the J gene TRBJ2-3, with 10 bases aligning to TRBD2. Germline loops: CDR1 LGHNA, CDR2 YNFKEQ. CDR3 length: 17 residues. Trimming at V came to 2 bases and at J to 2 bases, leaving 7 bases not matched to a gene. The CDR3 nucleotides are TGTGCCAGCAGCCAAAAAACCGGGACTAGCGTCACAGATACGCAGTATTTT. Amino acids: CASSQKTGTSVTDTQYF.

V usage is TRBV11-2 and J usage is TRBJ2-2; the match to TRBD2 covers 10 bases. With V trimmed by 5 bases and J by 4 bases, 10 bases remained unmatched. Germline V gene lookup returns CDR1 SGHAT and CDR2 FQNNGV. The CDR3 is 17 residues long. CDR3 sequence (DNA): TGTGCCAGCAGCGTGATAGCGGGGGGCAGGGGCACCGGGGAGCTGTTTTTT. Residues: CASSVIAGGRGTGELFF.

The rearrangement joins TRBV10-1 to TRBJ1-6; a weak D match, TRBD1 (6 bases). Trimming removed 1 base from V and 7 bases from J, with 8 bases in between. From germline, CDR1 is WNHNN and CDR2 SYGVQD (reference sequence). The CDR3 loop spans 14 amino acids. The CDR3 here is CASSELGANSPLHF. The CDR3 region has the DNA TGCGCCAGCAGTGAGTTGGGGGCGAATTCACCCCTCCACTTT.

The V gene is TRBV18, the J gene TRBJ2-1; maybe TRBD2 (5 bases). The ends were cut back, 2 bases at V and 4 bases at J, with 15 bases in the middle. Per germline, CDR1 KGHSH and CDR2 LQKENI. CDR3 length: 16 amino acids. In DNA form, the CDR3 reads TGTGCCAGCTCACCATCGGGCGACGGAGGTTACAATGAGCAGTTCTTC. Encoded protein: CASSPSGDGGYNEQFF.

V is TRBV6-1 and J is TRBJ1-5; 7 bases agree with TRBD1. Germline trimming cut 6 bases from V and 2 bases from J; bases unmatched to any gene: 7. This CDR3 has 15 amino acids. The germline gives CDR1 MNHNS, CDR2 SASEGT. As DNA, the CDR3 is TGTGCCAGCAGCGAGACCGGGACAGGCAATCAGCCCCAGCATTTT. This translates into CASSETGTGNQPQHF.

This chain connects TRBV5-6 to TRBJ1-1; the D is unclear. Trimming took 0 bases from V and 5 from J, leaving 8 bases between them. The CDR3 has 13 amino acids. Germline values: CDR1 SGHDT, CDR2 YYEEEE. CDR3 DNA sequence: TGTGCCAGCAGCTTGGCAGGCCGTACTGAAGCTTTCTTT. It specifies CASSLAGRTEAFF.

This clone was recorded a few times. The rearrangement links TRBV19 to TRBJ2-7, with D unresolved. The germline gives CDR1 LNHDA, CDR2 SQIVND (reference sequence). CDR3 length: 13 amino acids. The germline V and J ends were trimmed by 2 bases and 6 bases, with 11 bases remaining between them. CDR3 sequence reads: CASSIPLVGEQYF. The CDR3 DNA reads TGTGCCAGTAGTATACCCCTAGTGGGCGAGCAGTACTTC.

This clone appeared once. The CDR3 protein is CASRMLAGGPDTQYF. CDR3 DNA sequence: TGTGCCAGCAGAATGTTAGCGGGAGGGCCGGATACGCAGTATTTT. This chain joins TRBV6-4 and TRBJ2-3; TRBD2 matches 11 bases. This CDR3 is built from 15 residues. Germline trimming cut 6 bases from V and 6 bases from J; bases unmatched to any gene: 8. Germline CDR1 reads MRHNA; CDR2 reads SNTAGT.

This chain joins TRBV30 and TRBJ1-5, with a possible D match to TRBD1 (5 bases). With 2 bases removed from V and 6 bases from J, the gap between germline ends came to 14 bases. This CDR3 region has 14 residues. Germline CDR1 and CDR2: GTSNPN and SVGIG (reference sequence). CDR3 amino acids: CAWSRGGRGQPQHF. CDR3 bases: TGTGCCTGGAGTCGGGGGGGAAGGGGTCAGCCCCAGCATTTT.

This chain uses TRBV5-1 with TRBJ1-2, with 7 bases lining up with TRBD1. This CDR3 has 17 residues. CDR1 is SGHRS and CDR2 is YFSETQ in the germline V gene. Trimming cost V 3 bases and J 7 bases; bases outside gene matches: 18. The CDR3 here is CASSSGQSAPQSLGYTF. The CDR3 DNA is TGCGCCAGCAGCTCGGGACAGTCCGCTCCCCAATCCCTTGGCTACACCTTC.

The gene calls are TRBV5-4 and TRBJ1-4, with 8 bases aligning to TRBD1. The CDR3 is made up of 14 amino acids. Germline V gene lookup returns CDR1 SGHNT and CDR2 YYREEE (reference sequence). V shed 3 bases and J 7 bases; nucleotides not matched to a gene: 5. CDR3 sequence: CASSSTGEGEKLFF. The DNA of the CDR3 is TGTGCCAGCAGCTCGACAGGGGAAGGTGAAAAACTGTTTTTT.

V gene TRBV9 combines with J gene TRBJ1-1; TRBD1 matches at 11 bases. This CDR3 has 14 amino acids. Germline-derived CDR1 and CDR2 are SGDLS and YYNGEE. The V and J ends lost 3 bases and 6 bases, in that order; junction bases with no gene match: 4. The CDR3 coding sequence is TGTGCCAGCAGCGGGGGGACAGGGGGGGCTGAAGCTTTCTTT. This codes for CASSGGTGGAEAFF.